This T cell receptor beta chain appears in the sequencing data of a study of cytomegalovirus exposure and HLA in healthy donors. Study in general: Per a later analysis, the roughly 670 first-cohort and approximately 120 validation repertoires shared one platform.

TCRdb keeps only in-frame clones here, not all; method: immunoSEQ multiplex PCR. The sample contains around 300,000 clones, approximately 86% of which appear only once. V trimming: 4 bases; J trimming: 4 bases; junction bases outside the gene matches: 5. CDR1 MNHEY and CDR2 SVGAGI come from the germline V gene. The CDR3 runs 14 residues. Sample: PBMCs. The V call is TRBV6-5, the J call TRBJ1-2, with 8 nucleotides matching TRBD1. This receptor was taken from a young woman in good health and CMV-seronegative. The CDR3 here is CASSLDRDFYGYTF. Here the CDR3 DNA reads TGTGCCAGCAGTTTGGACAGGGACTTCTATGGCTACACCTTC.